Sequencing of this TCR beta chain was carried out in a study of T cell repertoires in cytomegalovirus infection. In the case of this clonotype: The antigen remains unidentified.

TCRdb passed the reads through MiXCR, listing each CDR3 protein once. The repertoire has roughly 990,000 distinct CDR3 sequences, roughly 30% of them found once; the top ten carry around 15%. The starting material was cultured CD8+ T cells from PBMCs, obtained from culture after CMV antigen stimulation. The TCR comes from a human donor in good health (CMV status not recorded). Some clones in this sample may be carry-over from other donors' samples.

The DNA for the CDR3 is TGTGCCAGCAGTTTATCGTCCCTCGGGGAGACCCAGTACTTC. Its translation: CASSLSSLGETQYF. V usage is TRBV27 and J usage is TRBJ2-5, with D unclear. Trimming stripped 0 bases from V and 5 bases from J, with 10 bases between. Germline V lookup: CDR1 MNHEY, CDR2 SMNVEV (reference sequence). The CDR3 spans 14 residues.